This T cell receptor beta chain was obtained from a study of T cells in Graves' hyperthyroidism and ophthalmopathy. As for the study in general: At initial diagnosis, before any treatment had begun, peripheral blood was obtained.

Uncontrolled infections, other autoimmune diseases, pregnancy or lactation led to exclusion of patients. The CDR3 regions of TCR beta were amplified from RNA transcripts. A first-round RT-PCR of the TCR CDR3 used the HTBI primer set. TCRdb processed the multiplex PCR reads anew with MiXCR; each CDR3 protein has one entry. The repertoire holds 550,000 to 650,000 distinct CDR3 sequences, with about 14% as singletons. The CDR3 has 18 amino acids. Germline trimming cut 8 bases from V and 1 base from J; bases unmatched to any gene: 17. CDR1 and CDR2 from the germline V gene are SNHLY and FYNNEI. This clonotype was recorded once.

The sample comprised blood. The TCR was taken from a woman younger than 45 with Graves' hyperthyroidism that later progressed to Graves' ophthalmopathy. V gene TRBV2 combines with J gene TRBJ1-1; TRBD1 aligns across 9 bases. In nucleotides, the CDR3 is TGTGCCAGCTATGGGGGGACAGGGAAGGGTCGGGAGAACACTGAAGCTTTCTTT. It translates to CASYGGTGKGRENTEAFF. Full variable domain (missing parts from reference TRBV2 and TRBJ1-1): EPEVTQTPSHQVTQMGQEVILRCVPISNHLYFYWYRQILGQKVEFLVSFYNNEISEKSEIFDDQFSVERPDGSNFTLKIRSTKLEDSAMYFCASYGGTGKGRENTEAFFGQGTRLTVV.